The present TCR beta chain was sequenced within a study of shared clonotypes between healthy human individuals. With regard to this clone: Its antigen is not known.

The authors split each subset's genomic DNA evenly across several immunoSEQ plates. Data came from immunoSEQ multiplex PCR; TCRdb stores just in-frame clones and leaves some out. Among roughly 2.2 million clones, about 90% were seen once, and the ten largest hold around 0.4%. Study conclusions and caveats: All-four-donor shared clonotypes had higher generation probabilities than non-shared clonotypes did. The small donor group covered limited genetic and exposure diversity. Sequencing depth was a factor that was expected to affect clonotype sharing among donors.

This TCR came from a man between 18 and 29 years old in good health. Some clones in this sample may be carry-over from other donors' samples. Sequencing used naive CD4+ T cells from PBMCs. Subset noted: CD45RA+ positively selected.

CDR3 residues: CAWRQGAHTGELFF. The CDR3, as DNA: TGTGCCTGGAGACAGGGGGCCCACACCGGGGAGCTGTTTTTT. This sequence joins TRBV30 and TRBJ2-2, with 9 bases lining up with TRBD1. Germline lookup yields CDR1 GTSNPN and CDR2 SVGIG (reference sequence). This CDR3 is 14 amino acids long. V shed 3 bases, J shed 3 bases, and the junction held 2 bases outside the gene matches.